This T cell receptor beta chain was found in a study of regulatory T cells in long-lasting Graves disease. Study-wide findings and caveats: Persistent disease exhibited a predilection for TRBV28, TRBJ1-2 and TRBJ2-5.

Construction of the TCR beta libraries employed iRepertoire HTBI primers in conjunction with Arm-PCR of CDR3 regions. Authors' analysis steps: Sample data revealed approximately 60 TRBV and 14 TRBJ segments. TCRdb fed the multiplex PCR reads into MiXCR, producing one record per CDR3 protein. The V and J calls reflect TCRdb's pipeline rather than the authors' work. The profile shows 250,000 to 300,000 distinct CDR3 sequences, around 19% of them singletons. On this clonotype: Its antigen is unknown.

Documented time point: newly diagnosed GD, antithyroid drugs for less than 3 months. Researchers made the TCR library from RNA that was extracted from PBMCs. The CDR3 has 13 residues. The germline gives CDR1 KGHDR, CDR2 SFDVKD. The V and J ends lost 3 bases and 1 base respectively, with 5 bases between them. These same data were also listed under a study on T cells in Graves' hyperthyroidism and ophthalmopathy. This second study says: Hyperthyroidism had been newly diagnosed in patients aged 18 to 65, and its duration was under 2 months. Carried out on the TCR CDR3, a first-round RT-PCR used the HTBI primer set.

V is TRBV24-1 and J is TRBJ1-2; D gene unclear. The sample here was peripheral blood mononuclear cells (PBMCs), taken at new diagnosis, from a patient treated with antithyroid drugs. The sequence was collected from a woman aged 30 to 39 with Graves disease. In nucleotides, the CDR3 is TGTGCCACCAGTGATGAGTATAACTATGGCTACACCTTC. Residues: CATSDEYNYGYTF.